The 8 T cell receptor beta chains given below trace back to one sample, sequenced in a study of beta chain features in type 1 diabetes. Expressed TCRB transcripts were sequenced, since all the RNA that had been isolated was reverse transcribed. This table comes from immunoSEQ multiplex PCR, and its TCRdb copy is limited to in-frame clones, with some not included. The sample shows around 330,000 clones, approximately 11% of them seen only once. The sample consisted of naive CD4+ T cells from blood. These receptors came from a woman aged 25 to 39 in good health.

The chain joins TRBV29-1 to TRBJ1-2; TRBD1 might be the D (6 bases). Deletions cut 6 bases from V and 2 bases from J, with 10 bases between. CDR1 SQVTM and CDR2 ANQGSEA come from the germline V gene. The CDR3 runs 12 residues. As DNA, the CDR3 is TGCAGCGTCTTCGGACAGAACTATGGCTACACCTTC. Encoded protein: CSVFGQNYGYTF.

The rearrangement links TRBV18 to TRBJ2-1; 10 bases are a match to TRBD2. V dropped 2 bases and J dropped 6; count of bases not matched to a gene: 7. This CDR3 contains 16 residues. CDR1 and CDR2 (germline): KGHSH, LQKENI. The CDR3 sequence is CASSPIKREGTNEQFF. In nucleotides, the CDR3 is TGTGCCAGCTCACCAATCAAGCGGGAGGGTACCAATGAGCAGTTCTTC.

J is TRBJ2-7 and V is TRBV29-1, with a possible D match to TRBD2 (5 bases). CDR3 length: 13 residues. CDR1 SQVTM and CDR2 ANQGSEA come from the germline V gene. V was clipped by 7 bases and J by 4 bases, with 17 bases between them. In DNA, the CDR3 is TGCAGCGCTCGCGACTACCGCAATTACGAGCAGTACTTC. This translates into CSARDYRNYEQYF.

This clone came up a few times. CDR3 sequence: CASSLRGGGTGELFF. CDR3 nucleotides: TGTGCCAGCAGCTTGCGGGGGGGAGGCACCGGGGAGCTGTTTTTT. The chain uses TRBV7-2 and TRBJ2-2; TRBD2 matches at 9 bases. Germline V lookup: CDR1 SGHTA, CDR2 FQGNSA. V shed 3 bases and J 4 bases; nucleotides not matched to a gene: 3. The CDR3 contains 15 residues.

The CDR3 nucleotides are TGTGCCAGCAGTAAAGGGGGCAGCTTTAAAGATACGCAGTATTTT. This sequence encodes CASSKGGSFKDTQYF. The rearrangement uses TRBV28 and TRBJ2-3; 7 nucleotides agree with TRBD1. The CDR3 covers 15 residues. J was trimmed by 5 bases and V by 5 bases; bases with no gene match: 10. CDR1 is MDHEN, CDR2 SYDVKM, per germline.

This clone was detected only a few times. The genes are TRBV5-1 and TRBJ2-3; no firm D call. The CDR3 is made up of 14 amino acids. In germline, CDR1 is SGHRS, CDR2 YFSETQ. V lost 0 bases, J lost 9 bases, and 14 bases lay in between. The CDR3 nucleotides read TGCGCCAGCAGCTTGGAGTTCCAGGAAGGCACGCAGTATTTT. It translates to CASSLEFQEGTQYF.

This clone was seen a handful of times. V usage is TRBV9 and J usage is TRBJ2-7; perhaps TRBD2 as D (5 bases). Trimming left V 2 bases short and J 3 bases short, with 15 bases between. Germline assignment: CDR1 SGDLS and CDR2 YYNGEE. This CDR3 is built from 15 residues. The CDR3 bases are TGTGCCAGCAGCGTGAGGGAGACCCCCCTCTACGAGCAGTACTTC. Protein sequence: CASSVRETPLYEQYF.

The chain is built from TRBV6-1 and TRBJ2-7; 12 positions agree with TRBD2. The germline V gene encodes CDR1 MNHNS and CDR2 SASEGT. Trimming cost V 4 bases and J 9 bases; bases outside gene matches: 13. The CDR3 runs to 16 residues. As DNA, the CDR3 is TGTGCCAGCAGTGCCCGACTAGCGGGGGACAAAGGCGGGCAGTACTTC. Residues: CASSARLAGDKGGQYF.